This TCR beta chain is from a study of blood T cells in healthy people across ages. Study-level results: Older age went with lower TCR beta diversity per million T cells, in a roughly linear way. The study lacked donor CMV status, which possibly confounded expanded clonotype changes.

Remarks on this clonotype: As yet, its antigen is unknown.

The second PCR ran roughly 6 to 11 cycles with a sample-barcoded 5' primer and J-beta primers. TCRdb processed the 5' RACE reads anew with MiXCR; each CDR3 protein has one entry. In the table there are about a million distinct CDR3 sequences, just over 50% of which are singletons. The TCR was taken from an older woman in good health. Sequencing was done on a sample of blood.

The CDR3 region has the DNA TGTGCCAGCAGCTTAACCGTGGGCCAAAATGAAAAACTGTTTTTT. Amino acids: CASSLTVGQNEKLFF. This chain joins TRBV7-2 and TRBJ1-4; D remains unclear. CDR1 is SGHTA and CDR2 is FQGNSA in the germline V gene. The length of the CDR3 is 15 residues. V was clipped by 2 bases and J by 5 bases, with 12 bases between them.